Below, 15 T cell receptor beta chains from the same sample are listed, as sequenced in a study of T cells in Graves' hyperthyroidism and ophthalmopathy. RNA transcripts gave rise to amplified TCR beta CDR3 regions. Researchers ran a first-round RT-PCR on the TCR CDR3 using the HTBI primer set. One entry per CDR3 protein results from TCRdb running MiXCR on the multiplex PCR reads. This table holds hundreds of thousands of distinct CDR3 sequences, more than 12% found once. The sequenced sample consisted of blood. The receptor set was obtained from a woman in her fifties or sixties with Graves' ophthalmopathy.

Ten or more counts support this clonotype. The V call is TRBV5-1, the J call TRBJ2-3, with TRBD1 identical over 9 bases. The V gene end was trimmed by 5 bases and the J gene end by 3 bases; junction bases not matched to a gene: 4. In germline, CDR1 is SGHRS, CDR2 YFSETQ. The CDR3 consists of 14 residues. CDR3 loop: CASRRDRATDTQYF. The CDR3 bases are TGCGCCAGCAGAAGGGACAGGGCGACAGATACGCAGTATTTT. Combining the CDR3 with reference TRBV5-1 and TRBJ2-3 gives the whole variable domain KAGVTQTPRYLIKTRGQQVTLSCSPISGHRSVSWYQQTPGQGLQFLFEYFSETQRNKGNFPGRFSGRQFSNSRSEMNVSTLELGDSALYLCASRRDRATDTQYFGPGTRLTVL.

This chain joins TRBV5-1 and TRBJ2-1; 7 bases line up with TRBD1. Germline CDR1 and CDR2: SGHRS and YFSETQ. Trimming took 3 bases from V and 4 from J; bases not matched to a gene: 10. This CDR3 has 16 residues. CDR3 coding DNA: TGCGCCAGCAGCTCAGGCACAGGGGCGCATTACAATGAGCAGTTCTTC. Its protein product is CASSSGTGAHYNEQFF.

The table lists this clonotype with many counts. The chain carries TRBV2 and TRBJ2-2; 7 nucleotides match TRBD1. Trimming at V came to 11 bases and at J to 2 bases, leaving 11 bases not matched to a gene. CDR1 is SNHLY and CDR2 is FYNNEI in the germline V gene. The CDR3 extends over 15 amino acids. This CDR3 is CALQGTDTNTGELFF. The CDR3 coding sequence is TGTGCCCTCCAGGGGACAGATACTAACACCGGGGAGCTGTTTTTT.

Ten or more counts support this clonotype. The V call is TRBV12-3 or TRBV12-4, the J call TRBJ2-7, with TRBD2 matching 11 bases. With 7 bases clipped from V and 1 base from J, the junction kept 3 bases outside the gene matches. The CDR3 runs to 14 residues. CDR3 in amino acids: CASNPSGRSYEQYF. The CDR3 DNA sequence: TGTGCCAGCAACCCTAGCGGGAGGTCCTACGAGCAGTACTTC.

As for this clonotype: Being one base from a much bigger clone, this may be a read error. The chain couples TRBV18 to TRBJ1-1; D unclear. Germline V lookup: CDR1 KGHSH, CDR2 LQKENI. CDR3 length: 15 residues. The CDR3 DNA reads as TGTGCCAGCCCACCGCCCTCTTCTACGAACACTGAAGCTTTCTTT. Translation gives CASPPPSSTNTEAFF.

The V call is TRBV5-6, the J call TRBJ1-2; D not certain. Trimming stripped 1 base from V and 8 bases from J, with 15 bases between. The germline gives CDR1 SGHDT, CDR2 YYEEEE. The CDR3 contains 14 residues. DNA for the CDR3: TGTGCCAGCAGCTTGATTGCCCGTGGAGGCGGCTACACCTTC. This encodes CASSLIARGGGYTF.

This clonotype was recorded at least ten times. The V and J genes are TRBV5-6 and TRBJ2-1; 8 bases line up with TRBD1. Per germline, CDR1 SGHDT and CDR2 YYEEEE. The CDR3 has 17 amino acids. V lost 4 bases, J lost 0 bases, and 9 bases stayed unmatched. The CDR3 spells CASSPFGQGSSYNEQFF. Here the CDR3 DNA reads TGTGCCAGCAGCCCATTTGGACAGGGCAGCTCCTACAATGAGCAGTTCTTC.

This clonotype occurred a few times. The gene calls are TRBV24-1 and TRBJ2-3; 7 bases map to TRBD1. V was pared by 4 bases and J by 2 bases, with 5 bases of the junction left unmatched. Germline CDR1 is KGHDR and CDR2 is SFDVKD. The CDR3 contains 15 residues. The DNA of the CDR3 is TGTGCCACCAGTGACCGGGACAGACTCACAGATACGCAGTATTTT. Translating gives CATSDRDRLTDTQYF.

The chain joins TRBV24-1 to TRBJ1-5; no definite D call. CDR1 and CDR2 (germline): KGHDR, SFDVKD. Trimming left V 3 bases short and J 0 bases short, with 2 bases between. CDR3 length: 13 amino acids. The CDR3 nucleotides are TGTGCCACCAGTGATCATAGCAATCAGCCCCAGCATTTT. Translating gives CATSDHSNQPQHF.

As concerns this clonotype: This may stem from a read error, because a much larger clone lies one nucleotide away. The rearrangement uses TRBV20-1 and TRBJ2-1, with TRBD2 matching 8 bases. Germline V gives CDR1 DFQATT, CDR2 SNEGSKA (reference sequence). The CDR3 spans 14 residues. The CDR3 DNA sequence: TGCGGTGCTAAAAGCGGGAGTTTTTACAATGAGCAGTTCTTC. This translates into CGAKSGSFYNEQFF.

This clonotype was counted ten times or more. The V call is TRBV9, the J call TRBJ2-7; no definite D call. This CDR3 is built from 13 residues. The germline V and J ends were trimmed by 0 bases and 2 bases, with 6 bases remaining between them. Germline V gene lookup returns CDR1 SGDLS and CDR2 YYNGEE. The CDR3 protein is CASSVALTYEQYF. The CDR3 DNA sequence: TGTGCCAGCAGCGTAGCTCTAACCTACGAGCAGTACTTC.

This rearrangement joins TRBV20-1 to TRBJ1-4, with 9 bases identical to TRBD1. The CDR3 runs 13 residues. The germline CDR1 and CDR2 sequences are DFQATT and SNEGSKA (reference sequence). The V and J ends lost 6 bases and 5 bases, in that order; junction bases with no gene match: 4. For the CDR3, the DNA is TGCAGTGCCAAGGGGACAGGGAATGAAAAACTGTTTTTT. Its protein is CSAKGTGNEKLFF.

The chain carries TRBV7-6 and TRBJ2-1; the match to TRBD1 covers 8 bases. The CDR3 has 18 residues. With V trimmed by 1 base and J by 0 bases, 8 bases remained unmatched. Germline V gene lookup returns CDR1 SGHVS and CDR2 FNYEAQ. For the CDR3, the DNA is TGTGCCAGCAGCTTAGAGTATGGGGACAGGAGCTCCTACAATGAGCAGTTCTTC. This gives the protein CASSLEYGDRSSYNEQFF.

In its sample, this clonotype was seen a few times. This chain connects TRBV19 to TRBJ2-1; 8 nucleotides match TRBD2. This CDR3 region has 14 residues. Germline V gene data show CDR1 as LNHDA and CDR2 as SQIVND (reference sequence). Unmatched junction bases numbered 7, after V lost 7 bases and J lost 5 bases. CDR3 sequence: CASTGLANHNEQFF. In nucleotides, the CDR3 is TGTGCCAGTACCGGACTAGCTAATCACAATGAGCAGTTCTTC.

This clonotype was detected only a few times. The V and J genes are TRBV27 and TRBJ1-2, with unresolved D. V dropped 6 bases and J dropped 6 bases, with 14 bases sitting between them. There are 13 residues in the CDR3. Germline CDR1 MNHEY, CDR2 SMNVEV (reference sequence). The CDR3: CASSRNPRNGYTF. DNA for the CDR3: TGTGCCAGCAGCCGCAACCCCCGTAATGGCTACACCTTC.